The next 17 T cell receptor beta chains were all read from a single sample in a study of cytomegalovirus exposure and HLA in healthy donors. The PCR ran on 60 Vbeta and 13 Jbeta primers. Some clones are missing from TCRdb's copy, which holds only in-frame ones; the method was immunoSEQ multiplex PCR. The sample holds 110,000 to 150,000 clones, about 74% seen once. The sequencing input was PBMCs. These receptors were obtained from a woman in her thirties or forties in good health and CMV-seronegative.

This clone was seen a single time. The rearrangement links TRBV10-3 to TRBJ2-1, with 10 bases fitting TRBD2. CDR1 is ENHRY, CDR2 SYGVKD, per germline. The CDR3 covers 18 residues. V shed 4 bases and J 1 base; nucleotides not matched to a gene: 10. The CDR3 region has the DNA TGTGCCATCAGTGGTTGGACGAGAGCGGGGGGGTCCTACAATGAGCAGTTCTTC. It encodes CAISGWTRAGGSYNEQFF.

The genes are TRBV10-3 and TRBJ1-2; D gene uncertain. The germline V and J ends were trimmed by 7 bases and 5 bases, with 14 bases remaining between them. CDR1 and CDR2 (germline): ENHRY, SYGVKD. There are 13 residues in the CDR3. CDR3 DNA: TGTGCCATCAATAGGCAACCGGGTTATGGCTACACCTTC. As protein: CAINRQPGYGYTF.

In this sample, this clone turned up a few times. V usage is TRBV21-1 and J usage is TRBJ1-2; the D call TRBD1 from the table was never checked on the DNA. TRBV21-1 is tagged as a pseudogene. This CDR3 spans 17 amino acids. The CDR3 DNA is TGTGCCAGCAGCAAAGTTGCGAGACAGGGGAGTTGCGATGGCTACACCTTC. Its protein product is CASSKVARQGSCDGYTF.

V gene TRBV5-1 combines with J gene TRBJ1-1, with D possibly TRBD1 on 6 matching bases. The CDR3 contains 14 residues. From germline, CDR1 is SGHRS and CDR2 YFSETQ. V was cut by 4 bases and J by 0 bases, with 10 bases left in between. The CDR3 is CASSLDSLNTEAFF. CDR3 bases: TGCGCCAGCAGCCTGGACAGCTTGAACACTGAAGCTTTCTTT.

The genes are TRBV5-1 and TRBJ2-7; 11 bases are shared with TRBD1. Germline V CDR1 and CDR2: SGHRS, YFSETQ. The CDR3 consists of 14 residues. The V and J ends lost 9 bases and 4 bases, in that order; junction bases with no gene match: 9. The CDR3 sequence is CATHPGTGGYEQYF. The CDR3 DNA follows: TGCGCCACCCACCCCGGGACAGGGGGGTACGAGCAGTACTTC.

The chain recombines TRBV18 with TRBJ1-2; D is possibly TRBD1 (5 bases). The CDR3 contains 13 residues. V was cut by 3 bases and J by 10 bases, with 15 bases left in between. The V gene's germline CDR1 is KGHSH and CDR2 LQKENI. For the CDR3, the DNA is TGTGCCAGCTCACCGGGGGGGGAGCCCGACTACACCTTC. As protein: CASSPGGEPDYTF.

The chain combines TRBV9 with TRBJ1-3; 7 nucleotides agree with TRBD1. Germline loops: CDR1 SGDLS, CDR2 YYNGEE. The junction had 5 bases not matched to a gene; V was cut back by 1 base and J by 1 base. The CDR3 has 16 residues. The CDR3 sequence: CASSVSDRMSGNTIYF. The DNA of the CDR3 is TGTGCCAGCAGCGTATCGGACAGGATGTCTGGAAACACCATATATTTT.

This clone was picked up one time. This chain joins TRBV19 and TRBJ1-5, with 7 bases lining up with TRBD1. CDR3 length: 16 amino acids. V trimming: 6 bases; J trimming: 0 bases; junction bases outside the gene matches: 8. CDR1 is LNHDA and CDR2 is SQIVND in the germline V gene (reference sequence). The CDR3 nucleotides are TGTGCCAGTAGGGGACAGCCAGGCTATAGCAATCAGCCCCAGCATTTT. Protein sequence: CASRGQPGYSNQPQHF.

The rearrangement joins TRBV27 to TRBJ1-4; 9 bases map to TRBD1. This CDR3 is built from 15 residues. Germline-derived CDR1 and CDR2 are MNHEY and SMNVEV (reference sequence). The J segment lost 8 bases and the V segment lost 4 bases, leaving 8 bases of the junction unmatched. The CDR3 region has the DNA TGTGCCAGCAGTTCCAACAGGGGGCCGAGAGAAAAACTGTTTTTT. Translation: CASSSNRGPREKLFF.

The V call is TRBV19, the J call TRBJ2-2, with TRBD2 matching over 10 bases. The CDR3 has 16 amino acids. Germline assignment: CDR1 LNHDA and CDR2 SQIVND (reference sequence). Trimming cost V 7 bases and J 6 bases; bases outside gene matches: 11. The CDR3 spells CASTTPRLAGAGELFF. CDR3 nucleotides: TGTGCCAGTACCACACCGCGGCTAGCGGGAGCCGGGGAGCTGTTTTTT.

The rearrangement uses TRBV29-1 and TRBJ1-3, with TRBD1 identical over 9 bases. The CDR3 has 15 residues. Trimming cost V 6 bases and J 2 bases; bases outside gene matches: 8. CDR1 is SQVTM, CDR2 ANQGSEA, per germline. In DNA form, the CDR3 reads TGCAGCGTCCTCCCTTACAGGGGGCCTGGAAACACCATATATTTT. Its protein product is CSVLPYRGPGNTIYF.

The V and J genes are TRBV4-1 and TRBJ2-1, with 10 bases identical to TRBD2. In germline, CDR1 is MGHRA, CDR2 YSYEKL. V gave up 8 bases and J gave up 5 bases; unmatched junction bases: 9. This CDR3 contains 15 residues. The CDR3 is CASGDGLADDNEQFF. The CDR3 nucleotides read TGCGCCAGCGGTGATGGACTAGCGGATGACAATGAGCAGTTCTTC.

As for this clone: The junction departs from germline at one end; a sequencing error may be responsible. This sample also contains other DNA sequences that code for the same CDR3. V usage is TRBV14 and J usage is TRBJ2-1; tentative D call: TRBD2 (7 bases). This CDR3 spans 15 amino acids. Germline CDR1 SGHDN, CDR2 FVKESK. The CDR3: CASSQRGGSYNEQFF. In DNA form, the CDR3 reads TGCGCCAGCAGCCAAAGGGGGGGGTCCTACAATGAGCAGTTCTTC.

V usage is TRBV19 and J usage is TRBJ2-3, with D possibly matching TRBD2 (6 bases). The V end lost 3 bases, the J end lost 1 base, and 14 bases lay between the germline ends. The CDR3 totals 16 residues. CDR1 LNHDA and CDR2 SQIVND come from the germline V gene (reference sequence). CDR3 sequence reads: CASSILWGEGTDTQYF. The CDR3, as DNA: TGTGCCAGTAGTATTTTGTGGGGGGAAGGCACAGATACGCAGTATTTT. Combining the CDR3 with reference TRBV19 and TRBJ2-3 gives the whole variable domain DGGITQSPKYLFRKEGQNVTLSCEQNLNHDAMYWYRQDPGQGLRLIYYSQIVNDFQKGDIAEGYSVSREKKESFPLTVTSAQKNPTAFYLCASSILWGEGTDTQYFGPGTRLTVL.

In its sample, this clone was seen many times. The CDR3 is CASSLQPQGEKLFF. The CDR3 DNA follows: TGTGCCAGCAGCCTACAACCACAGGGGGAAAAACTGTTTTTT. The J gene is TRBJ1-4, the V gene TRBV6-5, with TRBD1 matching over 7 bases. The CDR3 totals 14 residues. V gave up 6 bases and J gave up 8 bases; unmatched junction bases: 9. The germline CDR1 and CDR2 sequences are MNHEY and SVGAGI.

The J gene is TRBJ1-1, the V gene TRBV5-4, with 8 nucleotides matching TRBD1. The V gene's germline CDR1 is SGHNT and CDR2 YYREEE (reference sequence). V was pared by 0 bases and J by 5 bases, with 3 bases of the junction left unmatched. CDR3 size: 14 residues. The CDR3 protein is CASSLETGGTEAFF. In nucleotides, the CDR3 is TGTGCCAGCAGCTTGGAAACAGGGGGAACTGAAGCTTTCTTT.

The V gene is TRBV6-5, the J gene TRBJ2-7, with 7 bases fitting TRBD2. The CDR3 extends over 13 amino acids. In germline, CDR1 is MNHEY, CDR2 SVGAGI. V dropped 4 bases and J dropped 7; count of bases not matched to a gene: 7. The CDR3 sequence is CASSSPGLPEQYF. The CDR3 region has the DNA TGTGCCAGCAGTTCACCGGGACTACCAGAGCAGTACTTC.